These 21 T cell receptor beta chains were all obtained from the same sample, sequenced in a study of CD8+ T cells in alopecia areata (dated by TCRdb to 2016 to 2018). Libraries came from the immunoSEQ multiplex PCR assay. RNA was extracted from all samples and reverse transcribed into cDNA as template for TCR sequencing. TCRdb stores this immuneACCESS table with in-frame sequences only. Part of the clones is absent; in the studies checked, under half of the shortfall reflects unresolved V genes, and no reason is known for the rest. In all, the sample holds about 170,000 clones, and about 72% of those were seen once. About an eighth of the sample goes to the ten largest clones. What this sample's time point label stands for: baseline before oral tofacitinib. Sequenced here: CD8+ T cells sorted from blood, sampled at week 0. These receptors came from a human donor with alopecia areata.

The V gene is TRBV4-1, the J gene TRBJ2-7; D may match TRBD1 or TRBD2 (5 bases each). Germline V gene lookup returns CDR1 MGHRA and CDR2 YSYEKL. Trimming removed 0 bases at V and 5 bases at J, with 17 bases between. There are 16 residues in the CDR3. The DNA of the CDR3 is TGCGCCAGCAGCCAAGATCTAGCAGGGTATATCGACGAGCAGTACTTC. This encodes CASSQDLAGYIDEQYF.

This clone was recorded a few times. V usage is TRBV27 and J usage is TRBJ1-5; no firm D call. Germline CDR1 is MNHEY and CDR2 is SMNVEV (reference sequence). V lost 2 bases to trimming and J lost 7 bases, with 6 bases between them. The CDR3 is made up of 12 amino acids. The chain's CDR3 is CASSLRGQPQHF. For the CDR3, the DNA is TGTGCCAGCAGTTTACGAGGGCAGCCCCAGCATTTT.

The gene calls are TRBV11-2 and TRBJ2-7; no clear D. The CDR3 has 13 amino acids. Trimming removed 2 bases from V and 3 bases from J, with 8 bases in between. Per the germline V gene, CDR1 is SGHAT and CDR2 is FQNNGV. CDR3 amino acids: CASSLRRIYEQYF. The DNA of the CDR3 is TGTGCCAGCAGCTTAAGGCGGATCTACGAGCAGTACTTC.

Ten or more counts support this clone. This chain connects TRBV10-3 to TRBJ1-2; 7 positions match TRBD1. This CDR3 contains 13 residues. Germline loops: CDR1 ENHRY, CDR2 SYGVKD. J gave up 8 bases and V 7 bases, and 10 bases lay outside the gene matches. DNA of the CDR3: TGTGCCATCAACTTATCGACAGGGTTCGGCTACACCTTC. Translating it yields CAINLSTGFGYTF.

Comment on this clone: The sample carries other DNA sequences with the same CDR3. The V and J genes are TRBV7-9 and TRBJ2-1; D is perhaps TRBD2 (6 bases). Germline V gene lookup returns CDR1 SEHNR and CDR2 FQNEAQ (reference sequence). CDR3 length: 14 residues. The ends were cut back, 4 bases at V and 0 bases at J, with 7 bases in the middle. The CDR3 nucleotides are TGTGCCAGCAGCTCGGGGGTCTCCTACAATGAGCAGTTCTTC. Encoded protein: CASSSGVSYNEQFF.

The rearrangement uses TRBV7-6 and TRBJ2-7, with D uncertain. The V and J ends lost 0 bases and 2 bases respectively, with 5 bases between them. Germline V CDR1 and CDR2: SGHVS, FNYEAQ. The CDR3 length is 13 residues. The CDR3 DNA sequence: TGTGCCAGCAGCTTAGCCTCGGCCTACGAGCAGTACTTC. Protein product: CASSLASAYEQYF.

This chain links TRBV5-1 with TRBJ2-7; 8 bases align to TRBD1. J was trimmed by 4 bases and V by 2 bases; bases with no gene match: 5. The length of the CDR3 is 14 residues. Germline CDR1 is SGHRS and CDR2 is YFSETQ. The CDR3 sequence: CASSLEDREYEQYF. The CDR3 nucleotides read TGCGCCAGCAGCTTAGAGGACAGGGAGTACGAGCAGTACTTC.

This chain connects TRBV7-9 to TRBJ1-2; D might be TRBD1 (6 bases). Germline values: CDR1 SEHNR, CDR2 FQNEAQ (reference sequence). V was cut by 4 bases and J by 6 bases, with 18 bases left in between. The CDR3 runs 15 residues. CDR3 loop: CASSSPGGGGDGYTF. DNA for the CDR3: TGTGCCAGCAGCTCCCCCGGAGGGGGGGGCGATGGCTACACCTTC.

The chain carries TRBV29-1 and TRBJ2-3, with D possibly called TRBD1 or TRBD2 (5 bases each). Germline CDR1 SQVTM, CDR2 ANQGSEA. Trimming took 6 bases from V and 6 from J, leaving 16 bases between them. The CDR3 has 13 residues. The CDR3 region is CSVGTGPGDTQYF. CDR3 DNA: TGCAGCGTGGGGACGGGTCCGGGTGATACGCAGTATTTT.

The chain carries TRBV4-1 and TRBJ2-5; D is ambiguous. Germline V gene data show CDR1 as MGHRA and CDR2 as YSYEKL. This CDR3 has 14 amino acids. The germline V and J ends were trimmed by 1 base and 3 bases, with 9 bases remaining between them. The CDR3: CASSQVWEEETQYF. The CDR3 DNA is TGCGCCAGCAGCCAAGTATGGGAAGAAGAGACCCAGTACTTC.

This rearrangement joins TRBV5-6 to TRBJ2-1; D perhaps matches TRBD1 (6 bases). CDR1 is SGHDT and CDR2 is YYEEEE in the germline V gene. V was shortened by 4 bases and J by 1 base, with 12 bases between the two germline ends. This CDR3 has 15 amino acids. CDR3 sequence reads: CASSGNRVSYNEQFF. The DNA of the CDR3 is TGTGCCAGCAGCGGAAACAGGGTTTCCTACAATGAGCAGTTCTTC.

This clone has just one count. The chain employs TRBV9 and TRBJ2-7, with 8 positions matching TRBD2. The ends lost 3 bases at V and 6 bases at J; junction bases unmatched: 14. The V gene's germline CDR1 is SGDLS and CDR2 YYNGEE. The CDR3 spans 16 residues. This CDR3 reads CASSGSPGAGVGEQYF. CDR3 DNA: TGTGCCAGCAGCGGCAGCCCGGGAGCGGGGGTGGGCGAGCAGTACTTC.

CDR3 in amino acids: CASSLGLASYEQYF. Here the CDR3 DNA reads TGTGCCAGCAGTTTGGGACTAGCCTCCTACGAGCAGTACTTC. This chain joins TRBV27 and TRBJ2-7; 9 bases align to TRBD2. After removal of 3 bases from V and 0 bases from J, the junction contained 0 bases not matched to a gene. The CDR3 has 14 amino acids. Per the germline V gene, CDR1 is MNHEY and CDR2 is SMNVEV (reference sequence).

This sequence joins TRBV27 and TRBJ1-2; TRBD1 might be the D (5 bases). V was shortened by 4 bases and J by 0 bases, with 9 bases between the two germline ends. The germline gives CDR1 MNHEY, CDR2 SMNVEV (reference sequence). The CDR3 has 14 residues. CDR3 sequence: CASSWGGANYGYTF. The CDR3 region has the DNA TGTGCCAGCAGTTGGGGCGGAGCTAACTATGGCTACACCTTC.

This CDR3 is CASSLRTVGWIAEAFF. The DNA of the CDR3 is TGTGCCAGCAGTCTCCGTACGGTCGGTTGGATCGCTGAAGCTTTCTTT. This chain connects TRBV7-9 to TRBJ1-1; D ambiguous. Trimming removed 6 bases at V and 6 bases at J, with 23 bases between. This CDR3 has 16 residues. Germline values: CDR1 SEHNR, CDR2 FQNEAQ (reference sequence).

This clone was counted between two and nine times. This chain uses TRBV4-1 with TRBJ2-5; 9 positions match TRBD2. CDR1 and CDR2 (germline): MGHRA, YSYEKL. This CDR3 has 16 amino acids. V lost 0 bases to trimming and J lost 5 bases; unmatched junction nucleotides: 7. Written as DNA, the CDR3 is TGCGCCAGCAGCCAAGATAGGGCTAGCGGGGAGGAGACCCAGTACTTC. Translating gives CASSQDRASGEETQYF.

V gene TRBV2 combines with J gene TRBJ1-1; a possible D gene is TRBD1 (5 bases). V lost 7 bases, J lost 3 bases, and 12 bases lay in between. The CDR3 sequence is 13 residues long. Germline V gene data show CDR1 as SNHLY and CDR2 as FYNNEI. The chain's CDR3 is CASTGTVYTEAFF. The CDR3 DNA sequence: TGTGCCAGCACCGGGACGGTGTACACTGAAGCTTTCTTT.

The chain couples TRBV20-1 to TRBJ1-2; no firm D call. Trimming removed 6 bases from V and 10 bases from J, with 6 bases in between. The germline gives CDR1 DFQATT, CDR2 SNEGSKA (reference sequence). This CDR3 region has 8 residues. CDR3 protein: CSASTYTF. The CDR3, as DNA: TGCAGTGCCTCGACCTACACCTTC.

The chain is built from TRBV4-1 and TRBJ2-3; 9 bases align to TRBD2. CDR1 and CDR2 from the germline V gene are MGHRA and YSYEKL. Unmatched junction bases numbered 3, after V lost 2 bases and J lost 0 bases. CDR3 length: 16 residues. The CDR3 DNA follows: TGCGCCAGCAGCCAAAGCGGGGGGATAAGCACAGATACGCAGTATTTT. This translates into CASSQSGGISTDTQYF.

The V call is TRBV25-1, the J call TRBJ2-2; D might be TRBD1 or TRBD2, each matching 5 bases. The germline CDR1 and CDR2 sequences are MGHDK and SYGVNS. The CDR3 runs 13 residues. With 1 base removed from V and 5 bases from J, the gap between germline ends came to 5 bases. The DNA for the CDR3 is TGTGCCAGCAGTGAATGGGGGACCGGGGAGCTGTTTTTT. Its translation: CASSEWGTGELFF. The complete variable domain, with remaining parts taken from reference TRBV25-1 and TRBJ2-2, reads EADIYQTPRYLVIGTGKKITLECSQTMGHDKMYWYQQDPGMELHLIHYSYGVNSTEKGDLSSESTVSRIRTEHFPLTLESARPSHTSQYLCASSEWGTGELFFGEGSRLTVL.

The rearrangement links TRBV15 to TRBJ2-7; 10 bases fit TRBD1. Germline values: CDR1 LNHNV, CDR2 YYDKDF (reference sequence). After removal of 3 bases from V and 3 bases from J, the junction contained 2 bases not matched to a gene. This CDR3 has 14 amino acids. CDR3 sequence reads: CATSRDRGNYEQYF. The CDR3 DNA reads as TGTGCCACCAGCAGGGACAGGGGGAACTACGAGCAGTACTTC.